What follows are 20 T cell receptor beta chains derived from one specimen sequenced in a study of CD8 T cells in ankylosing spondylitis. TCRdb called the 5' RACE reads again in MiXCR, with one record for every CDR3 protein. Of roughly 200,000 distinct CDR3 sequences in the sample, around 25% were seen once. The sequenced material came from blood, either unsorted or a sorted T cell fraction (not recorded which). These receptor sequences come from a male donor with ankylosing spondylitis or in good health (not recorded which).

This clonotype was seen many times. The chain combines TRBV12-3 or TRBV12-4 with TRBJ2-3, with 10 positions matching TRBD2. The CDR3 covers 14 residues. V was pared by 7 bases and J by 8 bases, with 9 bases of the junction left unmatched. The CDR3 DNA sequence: TGTGCCAGCAACCCACTAGCGGGAATCGGTACGCAGTATTTT. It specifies CASNPLAGIGTQYF.

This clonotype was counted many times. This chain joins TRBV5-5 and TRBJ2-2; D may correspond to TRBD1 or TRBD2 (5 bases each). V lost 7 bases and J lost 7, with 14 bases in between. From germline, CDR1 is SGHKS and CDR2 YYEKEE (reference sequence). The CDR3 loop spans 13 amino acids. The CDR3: CASLVRGDGELFF. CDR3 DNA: TGTGCCAGCTTGGTTAGAGGGGACGGGGAGCTGTTTTTT.

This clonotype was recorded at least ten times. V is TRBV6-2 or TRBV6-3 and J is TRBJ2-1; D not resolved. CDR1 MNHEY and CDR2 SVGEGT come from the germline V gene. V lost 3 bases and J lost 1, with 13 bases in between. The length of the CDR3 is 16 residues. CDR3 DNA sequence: TGTGCCAGCAGTTATTGGGTTCAAGGGTCCTACAATGAGCAGTTCTTC. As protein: CASSYWVQGSYNEQFF.

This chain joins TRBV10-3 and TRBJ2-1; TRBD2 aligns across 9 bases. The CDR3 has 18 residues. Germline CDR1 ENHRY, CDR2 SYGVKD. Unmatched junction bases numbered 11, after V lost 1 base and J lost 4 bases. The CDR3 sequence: CAISEWGSTSGPYNEQFF. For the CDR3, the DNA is TGTGCCATCAGTGAGTGGGGATCGACTAGCGGACCTTACAATGAGCAGTTCTTC.

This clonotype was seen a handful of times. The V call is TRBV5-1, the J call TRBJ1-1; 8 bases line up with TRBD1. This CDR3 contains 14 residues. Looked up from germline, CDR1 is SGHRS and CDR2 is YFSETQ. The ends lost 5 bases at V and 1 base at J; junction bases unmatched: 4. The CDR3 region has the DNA TGCGCCAGCAGTTCGGACAGGGAGAACACTGAAGCTTTCTTT. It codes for CASSSDRENTEAFF.

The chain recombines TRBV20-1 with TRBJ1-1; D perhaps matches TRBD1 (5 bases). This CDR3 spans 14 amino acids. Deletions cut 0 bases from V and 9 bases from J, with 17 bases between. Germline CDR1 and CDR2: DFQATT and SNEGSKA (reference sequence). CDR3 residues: CSARDSKGLEKAFF. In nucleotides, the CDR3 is TGCAGTGCTAGAGATTCGAAGGGGCTGGAAAAAGCTTTCTTT.

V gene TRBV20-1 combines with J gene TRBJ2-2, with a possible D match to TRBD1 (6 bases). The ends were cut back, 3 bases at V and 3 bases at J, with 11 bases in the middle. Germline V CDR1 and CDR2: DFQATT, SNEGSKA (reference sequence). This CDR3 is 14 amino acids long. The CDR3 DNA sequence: TGCAGTGCTAGCCAGGGGACGGACACCGGGGAGCTGTTTTTT. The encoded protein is CSASQGTDTGELFF.

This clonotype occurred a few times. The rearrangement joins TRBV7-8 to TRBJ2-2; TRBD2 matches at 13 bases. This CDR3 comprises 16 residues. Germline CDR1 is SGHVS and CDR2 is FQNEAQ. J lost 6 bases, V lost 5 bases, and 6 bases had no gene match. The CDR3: CASSHGTSGAPGELFF. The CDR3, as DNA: TGTGCCAGCAGCCACGGGACTAGCGGGGCCCCCGGGGAGCTGTTTTTT.

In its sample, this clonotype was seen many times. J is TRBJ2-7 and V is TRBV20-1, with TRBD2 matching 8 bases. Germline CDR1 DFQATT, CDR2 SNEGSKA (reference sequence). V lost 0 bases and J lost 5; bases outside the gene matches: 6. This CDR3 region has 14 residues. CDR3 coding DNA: TGCAGTGCTAGAGACTTAGCGGGGACGGACGAGCAGTACTTC. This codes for CSARDLAGTDEQYF.

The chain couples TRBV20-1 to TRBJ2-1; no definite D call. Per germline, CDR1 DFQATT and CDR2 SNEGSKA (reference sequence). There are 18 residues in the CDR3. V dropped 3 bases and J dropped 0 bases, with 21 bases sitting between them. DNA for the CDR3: TGCAGTGCTAGTGATCCCACGAGGCCCTGGGGCTCCTACAATGAGCAGTTCTTC. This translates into CSASDPTRPWGSYNEQFF.

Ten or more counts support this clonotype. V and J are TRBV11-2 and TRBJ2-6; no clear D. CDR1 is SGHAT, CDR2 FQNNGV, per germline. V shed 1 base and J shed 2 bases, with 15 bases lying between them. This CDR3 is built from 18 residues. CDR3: CASSLVYGLLAGANVLTF. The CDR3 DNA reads TGTGCCAGCAGCTTAGTTTACGGTCTTTTGGCTGGGGCCAACGTCCTGACTTTC.

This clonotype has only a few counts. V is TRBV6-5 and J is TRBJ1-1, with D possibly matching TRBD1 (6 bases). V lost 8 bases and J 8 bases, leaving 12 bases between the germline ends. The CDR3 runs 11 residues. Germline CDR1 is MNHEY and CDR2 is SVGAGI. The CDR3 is CASLGQSEAFF. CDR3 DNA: TGTGCCAGCCTAGGACAGTCAGAAGCTTTCTTT.

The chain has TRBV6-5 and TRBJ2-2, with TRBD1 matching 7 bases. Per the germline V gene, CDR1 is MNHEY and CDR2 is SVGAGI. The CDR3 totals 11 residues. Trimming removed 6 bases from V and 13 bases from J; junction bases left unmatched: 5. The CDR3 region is CASRGGRVLFF. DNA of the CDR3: TGTGCCAGCAGAGGGGGCAGGGTGCTGTTTTTT.

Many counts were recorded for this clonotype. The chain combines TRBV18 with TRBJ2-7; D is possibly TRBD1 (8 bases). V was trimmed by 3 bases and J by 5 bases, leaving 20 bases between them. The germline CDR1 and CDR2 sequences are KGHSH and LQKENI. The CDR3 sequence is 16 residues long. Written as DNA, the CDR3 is TGTGCCAGCTCACCCCCAAACAGGGGGGGAGGAAACGAGCAGTACTTC. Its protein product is CASSPPNRGGGNEQYF.

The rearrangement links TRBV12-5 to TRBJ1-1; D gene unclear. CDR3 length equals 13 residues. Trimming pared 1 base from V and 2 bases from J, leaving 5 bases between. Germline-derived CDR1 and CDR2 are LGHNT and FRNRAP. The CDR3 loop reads CASGLEINTEAFF. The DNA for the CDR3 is TGTGCTAGTGGTTTGGAGATTAACACTGAAGCTTTCTTT.

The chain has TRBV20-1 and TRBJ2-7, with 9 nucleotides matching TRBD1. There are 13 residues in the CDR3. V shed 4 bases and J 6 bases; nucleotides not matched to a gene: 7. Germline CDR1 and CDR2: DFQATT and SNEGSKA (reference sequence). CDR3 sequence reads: CSATRDRAGEQYF. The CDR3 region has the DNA TGCAGTGCTACCCGGGACAGGGCGGGCGAGCAGTACTTC.

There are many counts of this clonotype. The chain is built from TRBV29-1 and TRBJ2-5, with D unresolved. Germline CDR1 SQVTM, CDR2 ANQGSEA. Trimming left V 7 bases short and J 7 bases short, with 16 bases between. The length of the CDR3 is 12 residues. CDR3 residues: CSAQWQYGTQYF. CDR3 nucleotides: TGCAGCGCCCAGTGGCAGTATGGGACCCAGTACTTC.

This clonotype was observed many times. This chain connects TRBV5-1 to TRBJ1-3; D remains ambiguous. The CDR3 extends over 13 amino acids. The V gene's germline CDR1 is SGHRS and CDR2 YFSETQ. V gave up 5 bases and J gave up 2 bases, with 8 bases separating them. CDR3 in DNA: TGCGCCAGCAGAAGTACAACTGGAAACACCATATATTTT. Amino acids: CASRSTTGNTIYF.

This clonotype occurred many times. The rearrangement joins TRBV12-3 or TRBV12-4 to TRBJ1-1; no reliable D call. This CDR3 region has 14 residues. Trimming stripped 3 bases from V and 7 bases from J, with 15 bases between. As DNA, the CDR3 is TGTGCCAGCAGTTTTCGGCACGGCGGGCTTGAAGCTTTCTTT. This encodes CASSFRHGGLEAFF.

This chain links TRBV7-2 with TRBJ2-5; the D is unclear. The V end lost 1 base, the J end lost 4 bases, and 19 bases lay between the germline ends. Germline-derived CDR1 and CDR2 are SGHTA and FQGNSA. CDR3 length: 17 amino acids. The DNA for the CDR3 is TGTGCCAGCAGCTTAGTTGGGCGACCAAGGCACCCAGAGACCCAGTACTTC. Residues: CASSLVGRPRHPETQYF.